Below are 30 T cell receptor beta chains sequenced from a single sample in a study of T cell changes during pregnancy in multiple sclerosis. Repertoires were generated with immunoSEQ multiplex PCR, while TCRdb's copy carries only in-frame clones and drops some. The sample holds over 60,000 clones; around 96% are singletons and the top ten take 2% to 2.5%. This specimen was CD8+ T cells from peripheral blood mononuclear cells, taken after pregnancy. Receptor source: a female donor with multiple sclerosis, enrolled in a pregnancy study.

V gene TRBV29-1 combines with J gene TRBJ2-1; 7 bases line up with TRBD2. Germline loops: CDR1 SQVTM, CDR2 ANQGSEA. The junction had 11 bases not matched to a gene; V was cut back by 6 bases and J by 0 bases. The CDR3 sequence is 16 residues long. Here the CDR3 DNA reads TGCAGCGTGGGGGGGTTCACAGGCGGCTCCTACAATGAGCAGTTCTTC. Translating it yields CSVGGFTGGSYNEQFF.

The V gene is TRBV7-9, the J gene TRBJ2-7; 8 nucleotides align to TRBD2. The CDR3 covers 15 residues. The junction had 12 bases not matched to a gene; V was cut back by 5 bases and J by 6 bases. In germline, CDR1 is SEHNR, CDR2 FQNEAQ (reference sequence). This chain's CDR3 is CASSPRGGGSREQYF. The CDR3 region has the DNA TGTGCCAGCAGCCCTCGGGGGGGCGGGAGTCGCGAGCAGTACTTC.

The V gene is TRBV15, the J gene TRBJ2-1; D not resolved. The germline V gene encodes CDR1 LNHNV and CDR2 YYDKDF (reference sequence). The CDR3 is made up of 13 amino acids. With 0 bases removed from V and 7 bases from J, the gap between germline ends came to 7 bases. The CDR3 bases are TGTGCCACCAGCAGAGATAGCCCTAATGAGCAGTTCTTC. Its protein product is CATSRDSPNEQFF.

This clone was found once. The gene calls are TRBV7-9 and TRBJ2-4; a possible D gene is TRBD2 (5 bases). The V end was cut by 5 bases, the J end by 13 bases, with 15 bases between. Germline CDR1 SEHNR, CDR2 FQNEAQ (reference sequence). CDR3 length equals 12 residues. The CDR3, as DNA: TGTGCCAGCAGCCACACTAGAGGAGGACAGTACTTC. Its protein is CASSHTRGGQYF. The full variable domain, its missing parts supplied by reference TRBV7-9 and TRBJ2-4, is DTGVSQNPRHKITKRGQNVTFRCDPISEHNRLYWYRQTLGQGPEFLTYFQNEAQLEKSRLLSDRFSAERPKGSFSTLEIQRTEQGDSAMYLCASSHTRGGQYFGAGTRLSVL.

The J gene is TRBJ2-1, the V gene TRBV6-1; 8 nucleotides agree with TRBD2. There are 15 residues in the CDR3. V shed 8 bases and J 5 bases; nucleotides not matched to a gene: 11. Looked up from germline, CDR1 is MNHNS and CDR2 is SASEGT. The CDR3 coding sequence is TGTGCCAGCCTAAACCTTAGCGGGGTTAACAATGAGCAGTTCTTC. Translating gives CASLNLSGVNNEQFF.

The J gene is TRBJ1-1, the V gene TRBV7-9; 8 positions match TRBD1. J gave up 6 bases and V 1 base, and 4 bases lay outside the gene matches. Germline V CDR1 and CDR2: SEHNR, FQNEAQ (reference sequence). CDR3 length equals 14 residues. The CDR3 reads CASSLETGVAEAFF. The DNA for the CDR3 is TGTGCCAGCAGCTTAGAGACAGGGGTGGCTGAAGCTTTCTTT.

The chain has TRBV28 and TRBJ2-7, with 9 bases that match TRBD1. Germline trimming cut 2 bases from V and 5 bases from J; bases unmatched to any gene: 4. The CDR3 has 14 residues. Per the germline V gene, CDR1 is MDHEN and CDR2 is SYDVKM. The CDR3 nucleotides are TGTGCCAGCAGTTTAACCGGGACAGGGAACGAGCAGTACTTC. Protein: CASSLTGTGNEQYF. Using reference TRBV28 and TRBJ2-7 for the parts outside the CDR3, the full variable domain is DVKVTQSSRYLVKRTGEKVFLECVQDMDHENMFWYRQDPGLGLRLIYFSYDVKMKEKGDIPEGYSVSREKKERFSLILESASTNQTSMYLCASSLTGTGNEQYFGPGTRLTVT.

V usage is TRBV27 and J usage is TRBJ2-7; 12 bases fit TRBD2. Germline V CDR1 and CDR2: MNHEY, SMNVEV (reference sequence). The CDR3 spans 15 residues. Trimming took 6 bases from V and 8 from J; bases not matched to a gene: 11. The DNA of the CDR3 is TGTGCCAGCAGCCCAGAACCTAGCGGGAGGGCCCAGCAGTACTTC. Translating it yields CASSPEPSGRAQQYF.

V gene TRBV19 combines with J gene TRBJ2-5; tentative D call: TRBD1 (6 bases). V was clipped by 5 bases and J by 5 bases, with 18 bases between them. Germline-derived CDR1 and CDR2 are LNHDA and SQIVND (reference sequence). This CDR3 region has 15 residues. CDR3: CASSPGWTAGETQYF. CDR3 nucleotides: TGTGCCAGTAGTCCAGGCTGGACAGCCGGCGAGACCCAGTACTTC.

Note on this clone: The same CDR3 also results from other DNA sequences found in this sample. The chain combines TRBV5-4 with TRBJ2-7; TRBD1 aligns across 9 bases. J was trimmed by 4 bases and V by 2 bases; bases with no gene match: 4. From germline, CDR1 is SGHNT and CDR2 YYREEE (reference sequence). The CDR3 sequence is 14 residues long. This CDR3 reads CASSFGTGLYEQYF. CDR3 coding DNA: TGTGCCAGCAGCTTCGGGACAGGGCTTTACGAGCAGTACTTC.

J is TRBJ2-7 and V is TRBV7-9, with 8 bases aligning to TRBD1. Trimming removed 6 bases from V and 7 bases from J; junction bases left unmatched: 17. The germline V gene encodes CDR1 SEHNR and CDR2 FQNEAQ (reference sequence). The CDR3 has 16 amino acids. The CDR3 bases are TGTGCCAGCAGTTCCCTGCAGCAGGGGGCGTTAGGAGAGCAGTACTTC. Its protein product is CASSSLQQGALGEQYF.

With respect to this clone: Compared with germline, one end of the junction differs, possibly owing to a read error. The sample contains more than one DNA sequence encoding this CDR3. The J gene is TRBJ2-7, the V gene TRBV9, with 9 bases that match TRBD2. The length of the CDR3 is 16 residues. CDR1 and CDR2 (germline): SGDLS, YYNGEE. CDR3 in DNA: TGTGCCAGCAGCGTAGAGCGGGAGGCCGCCTTCTACGAGCAGTACTTT. This gives the protein CASSVEREAAFYEQYF.

The V gene is TRBV4-2, the J gene TRBJ1-5; 7 positions match TRBD1. Trimming removed 3 bases from V and 6 bases from J; junction bases left unmatched: 2. Germline-derived CDR1 and CDR2 are LGHNA and YNFKEQ. The CDR3 contains 13 residues. In DNA, the CDR3 is TGTGCCAGCAGCCATGGGGACAGTCAGCCCCAGCATTTT. As protein: CASSHGDSQPQHF.

This sequence joins TRBV15 and TRBJ2-3; 13 positions match TRBD2. Germline CDR1 is LNHNV and CDR2 is YYDKDF (reference sequence). The ends lost 6 bases at V and 4 bases at J; junction bases unmatched: 10. The CDR3 runs to 17 residues. CDR3 region: CATRLAGGQGGADTQYF. The CDR3 DNA reads as TGTGCCACCAGACTAGCGGGAGGGCAAGGTGGGGCAGATACGCAGTATTTT.

Remarks on this clone: Mismatch with germline at one junction end may stem from a read error. The CDR3 DNA sequence: TGTGCTAGCAGGACGGGCTCCTACGAGCAGTACTTC. This translates into CASRTGSYEQYF. The chain combines TRBV27 with TRBJ2-7; no firm D call. Germline lookup yields CDR1 MNHEY and CDR2 SMNVEV (reference sequence). The CDR3 totals 12 residues.

The chain combines TRBV7-3 with TRBJ2-1; 15 nucleotides align to TRBD2. Trimming cost V 4 bases and J 1 base; bases outside gene matches: 8. Germline V lookup: CDR1 SGHTA, CDR2 FQGTGA. The CDR3 sequence is 19 residues long. CDR3 nucleotides: TGTGCCAGCAGCTATTCCGGACTAGCGGGAGGGCCTTCCTACAATGAGCAGTTCTTC. Translation: CASSYSGLAGGPSYNEQFF.

The chain recombines TRBV9 with TRBJ1-1, with D possibly matching TRBD1 (6 bases). CDR3 size: 15 residues. Looked up from germline, CDR1 is SGDLS and CDR2 is YYNGEE. V dropped 4 bases and J dropped 0 bases, with 13 bases sitting between them. CDR3 nucleotide sequence: TGTGCCAGCAGCCCGGGGACAACTATGAACACTGAAGCTTTCTTT. Encoded protein: CASSPGTTMNTEAFF.

V usage is TRBV11-2 and J usage is TRBJ2-5; D remains ambiguous. Germline V CDR1 and CDR2: SGHAT, FQNNGV. There are 15 residues in the CDR3. V lost 1 base, J lost 0 bases, and 9 bases lay in between. The CDR3 DNA sequence: TGTGCCAGCAGCTTAGCGTCTAGAAACCAAGAGACCCAGTACTTC. Its translation: CASSLASRNQETQYF. Looking up the rest from reference TRBV11-2 and TRBJ2-5 gives the full variable domain: EAGVAQSPRYKIIEKRQSVAFWCNPISGHATLYWYQQILGQGPKLLIQFQNNGVVDDSQLPKDRFSAERLKGVDSTLKIQPAKLEDSAVYLCASSLASRNQETQYFGPGTRLLVL.

V gene TRBV10-3 combines with J gene TRBJ2-5; tentative D call: TRBD2 (7 bases). V lost 3 bases and J lost 4, with 9 bases in between. The CDR3 is 13 residues long. In germline, CDR1 is ENHRY, CDR2 SYGVKD. CDR3 DNA: TGTGCCATCAGTGAACGGGGGGCAGAGACCCAGTACTTC. Translated, it gives CAISERGAETQYF.

This chain links TRBV9 with TRBJ1-3; 7 positions match TRBD1. The CDR3 covers 17 residues. Germline-derived CDR1 and CDR2 are SGDLS and YYNGEE. V was clipped by 4 bases and J by 0 bases; unmatched bases: 10. The CDR3 DNA sequence: TGTGCCAGCAGCCACCGGACAGGATCTATCTCTGGAAACACCATATATTTT. Encoded protein: CASSHRTGSISGNTIYF. The whole variable domain, filled in from reference TRBV9 and TRBJ1-3, reads DSGVTQTPKHLITATGQRVTLRCSPRSGDLSVYWYQQSLDQGLQFLIQYYNGEERAKGNILERFSAQQFPDLHSELNLSSLELGDSALYFCASSHRTGSISGNTIYFGEGSWLTVV.

The chain employs TRBV11-2 and TRBJ1-1; 7 nucleotides match TRBD1. Germline values: CDR1 SGHAT, CDR2 FQNNGV. This CDR3 has 13 amino acids. V lost 5 bases, J lost 7 bases, and 7 bases stayed unmatched. The chain's CDR3 is CASSRSGQIEAFF. The CDR3 DNA reads TGTGCCAGCAGCCGTTCGGGACAGATTGAAGCTTTCTTT. The full variable domain, rest sourced from reference TRBV11-2 and TRBJ1-1, is EAGVAQSPRYKIIEKRQSVAFWCNPISGHATLYWYQQILGQGPKLLIQFQNNGVVDDSQLPKDRFSAERLKGVDSTLKIQPAKLEDSAVYLCASSRSGQIEAFFGQGTRLTVV.

V usage is TRBV7-6 and J usage is TRBJ1-4; a possible D gene is TRBD1 (5 bases). The germline V gene has CDR1 SGHVS and CDR2 FNYEAQ. This CDR3 spans 16 amino acids. V lost 2 bases and J lost 0, with 10 bases in between. This CDR3 is CASSLLGVSTNEKLFF. CDR3 in DNA: TGTGCCAGCAGCTTACTAGGGGTGTCAACTAATGAAAAACTGTTTTTT.

The chain couples TRBV6-1 to TRBJ2-2, with a possible D match to TRBD2 (5 bases). Germline V CDR1 and CDR2: MNHNS, SASEGT. The CDR3 totals 13 residues. V was clipped by 10 bases and J by 7 bases, with 16 bases between them. The CDR3 loop is CANYPGSGGELFF. DNA for the CDR3: TGTGCCAACTACCCGGGATCCGGCGGGGAGCTGTTTTTT.

The chain is built from TRBV30 and TRBJ2-7; 7 bases are shared with TRBD1. CDR3 length equals 12 residues. Germline V gives CDR1 GTSNPN, CDR2 SVGIG (reference sequence). Trimming removed 0 bases from V and 5 bases from J; junction bases left unmatched: 1. The CDR3 region has the DNA TGTGCCTGGAGTGTACAGGGGAACGAGCAGTACTTC. It is translated as CAWSVQGNEQYF.

The genes are TRBV2 and TRBJ2-2, with D perhaps TRBD1 (6 bases). Germline assignment: CDR1 SNHLY and CDR2 FYNNEI. Trimming cost V 8 bases and J 9 bases, with 7 bases left between them. CDR3 length: 10 amino acids. The CDR3 DNA reads as TGTGCCAGCGGGGGCAGGGAGCTGTTTTTT. Translated: CASGGRELFF.

This clone has more than one count but fewer than ten. The chain has TRBV11-3 and TRBJ2-7; maybe TRBD2 (6 bases). This CDR3 has 15 amino acids. V was trimmed by 5 bases and J by 5 bases, leaving 19 bases between them. In germline, CDR1 is SGHNT, CDR2 YENEEA. The CDR3 loop is CASSPPGVLCHEQYF. In DNA form, the CDR3 reads TGTGCCAGCAGCCCACCGGGGGTATTGTGCCACGAGCAGTACTTC.

The V gene is TRBV19, the J gene TRBJ2-7, with 11 bases lining up with TRBD1. The CDR3 totals 15 residues. Germline V gene data show CDR1 as LNHDA and CDR2 as SQIVND (reference sequence). The J segment lost 4 bases and the V segment lost 5 bases, leaving 7 bases of the junction unmatched. The CDR3 spells CASSPGTGGVYEQYF. CDR3 in DNA: TGTGCCAGTAGTCCCGGGACAGGGGGGGTGTACGAGCAGTACTTC.

The rearrangement joins TRBV4-1 to TRBJ2-1; D is undetermined. The CDR3 contains 15 residues. Looked up from germline, CDR1 is MGHRA and CDR2 is YSYEKL. Between the trimmed V and J ends, which lost 0 bases and 2 bases, there was a span of 8 bases. CDR3 sequence (DNA): TGCGCCAGCAGCCAAGAGGAGAAAGCCTACAATGAGCAGTTCTTC. Translated, it gives CASSQEEKAYNEQFF.

This chain connects TRBV5-4 to TRBJ2-3; D possibly corresponds to TRBD2 (7 bases). In germline, CDR1 is SGHNT, CDR2 YYREEE (reference sequence). Trimming took 5 bases from V and 2 from J, leaving 15 bases between them. CDR3 length equals 15 residues. The CDR3 here is CASRAGQRVTDTQYF. The CDR3 DNA sequence: TGTGCCAGCAGAGCGGGACAAAGAGTCACAGATACGCAGTATTTT. Full variable domain (remainder filled in from reference TRBV5-4 and TRBJ2-3): ETGVTQSPTHLIKTRGQQVTLRCSSQSGHNTVSWYQQALGQGPQFIFQYYREEENGRGNFPPRFSGLQFPNYSSELNVNALELDDSALYLCASRAGQRVTDTQYFGPGTRLTVL.

This rearrangement joins TRBV14 to TRBJ2-7; 11 nucleotides agree with TRBD2. V gave up 2 bases and J gave up 2 bases; unmatched junction bases: 5. Germline assignment: CDR1 SGHDN and CDR2 FVKESK. The CDR3 spans 16 residues. DNA of the CDR3: TGTGCCAGCAGCCAAACGTTACTAGCGGGGGCCTACGAGCAGTACTTC. Translation: CASSQTLLAGAYEQYF.